These T cell receptor beta chains were read from a single sample in a study of CD8 T cells in ankylosing spondylitis. MiXCR, applied by TCRdb to the 5' RACE reads, yields one record per CDR3 protein. Here the sample spans 200,000 or so distinct CDR3 sequences, 10% to 15% being singletons. Sequencing was done on a sample of blood, either unsorted or a sorted T cell fraction (not recorded which). These receptors came from a female donor with ankylosing spondylitis or in good health (not recorded which). Both conserved end residues are part of each CDR3. Fields, in order: D gene, V gene, J gene, clone size, CDR3 DNA, CDR3 protein. A D gene is named only where the DNA matches it firmly. The listing skips clone size in some rows; elsewhere it reads once, few, many or a size class.

TRBD2	TRBV5-1	TRBJ2-3	few	TGCGCCAGCAGCTTGAGCGGGAGGGCCGCAGATACGCAGTATTTT	CASSLSGRAADTQYF
NA	TRBV20-1	TRBJ2-3	NA	TGCAGTGCTAGGCGTGGAAATACGCAGTATTTT	CSARRGNTQYF
TRBD2	TRBV6-6	TRBJ2-7	many	TGTGCCAGCTGGGGGACTAGCGGCTACGAGCAGTACTTC	CASWGTSGYEQYF
NA	TRBV29-1	TRBJ1-1	many	TGCAGCGTTGATGAGGGGCGCATAAGTCGAGGAGCTTTCTTT	CSVDEGRISRGAFF
NA	TRBV12-3/TRBV12-4	TRBJ2-7	many	TGTGCCAGCAGTCTAGCGCCGGCCCACGAGCAGTACTTC	CASSLAPAHEQYF
NA	TRBV27	TRBJ2-3	NA	TGTGCCAGCAGTTTCGCGGGTCGGGACACAGATACGCAGTATTTT	CASSFAGRDTDTQYF
TRBD2	TRBV29-1	TRBJ2-1	many	TGCAGCGTTGAAGAGGGGGGGATCGGCGATGAGCAGTTCTTC	CSVEEGGIGDEQFF
NA	TRBV7-9	TRBJ2-1	NA	TGTGCCAGCAGCTTCGGTGCCTCCTACAATGAGCAGTTCTTC	CASSFGASYNEQFF
NA	TRBV27	TRBJ1-4	many	TGTGCCAGCAGTTTCCAGCAAACCGGTGAAAAACTGTTTTTT	CASSFQQTGEKLFF
TRBD2	TRBV29-1	TRBJ2-3	few	TGCAGCGCTCCCCAGGGACTAGCGGGAACAGATACGCAGTATTTT	CSAPQGLAGTDTQYF
TRBD1	TRBV11-3	TRBJ2-3	few	TGTGCCAGCAGCCTGGGACAGAAGAGCACAGATACGCAGTATTTT	CASSLGQKSTDTQYF
TRBD2	TRBV5-4	TRBJ2-7	NA	TGTGCCAGCAGCCGACCTTTAGCGGGAGTCCGGGGAGAGGAGCAGTACTTC	CASSRPLAGVRGEEQYF
NA	TRBV12-3/TRBV12-4	TRBJ1-4	many	TGTGCCAGCAGTCCTTCCCCGCACGCTAATGAAAAACTGTTTTTT	CASSPSPHANEKLFF
NA	TRBV6-2/TRBV6-3	TRBJ2-7	many	TGTGCCAGCAGCCACGGGGCAGGGGATTTGTACGAGCAGTACTTC	CASSHGAGDLYEQYF
NA	TRBV3-1	TRBJ1-1	many	TGTGCCAGCAGCCCGAGGCCTGAATTGAACACTGAAGCTTTCTTT	CASSPRPELNTEAFF
NA	TRBV2	TRBJ1-2	many	TGTGCCAGCAGCTCGCAGGGAGGCTACACCTTC	CASSSQGGYTF
NA	TRBV13	TRBJ2-7	many	TGTGCCAGCAGCTTAGAGGGACTTTACGAGCAGTACTTC	CASSLEGLYEQYF
NA	TRBV12-3/TRBV12-4	TRBJ2-3	many	TGTGCCAGCAGTTTCGGTCACACAGATACGCAGTATTTT	CASSFGHTDTQYF
NA	TRBV4-3	TRBJ2-7	few	TGCGCCAGCAGCCAGAAAGAGGGTTACGAGCAGTACTTC	CASSQKEGYEQYF
TRBD2	TRBV24-1	TRBJ2-1	many	TGTGCCACCAGTGGCCAAAGTAGCGGGAGGGCCCATGAGCAGTTCTTC	CATSGQSSGRAHEQFF
NA	TRBV7-2	TRBJ1-1	NA	TGTGCCAGCAGCTACCCTGGCGGGGGGGTGACTGAAGCTTTCTTT	CASSYPGGGVTEAFF
NA	TRBV7-3	TRBJ2-3	NA	TGTGCCAGCAGCCCCCACCGGACAGAGGATACGCAGTATTTT	CASSPHRTEDTQYF
TRBD2	TRBV20-1	TRBJ2-7	few	TGCAGTGCTTCGACTAGCGGGGTTCCCTACGAGCAGTACTTC	CSASTSGVPYEQYF
TRBD1	TRBV20-1	TRBJ2-1	NA	TGCAGTGCTAGTAGTGACAGGGGAAATGAGCAGTTCTTC	CSASSDRGNEQFF
NA	TRBV30	TRBJ1-4	NA	TGTGCCTGGAACACCTGGGAAAAACTGTTTTTT	CAWNTWEKLFF
NA	TRBV15	TRBJ2-1	NA	TGTGCCACCAGCAGGGGCGGACTCACCAATGAGCAGTTCTTC	CATSRGGLTNEQFF
NA	TRBV5-1	TRBJ1-1	NA	TGCGCCAGCAGCTTTAAGGCGGGGACTGAAGCTTTCTTT	CASSFKAGTEAFF
TRBD2	TRBV4-3	TRBJ2-1	NA	TGCGCCAGCAGCCAAGATCGGGGGGGAGGGCCGTTCAATGAGCAGTTCTTC	CASSQDRGGGPFNEQFF
NA	TRBV5-5	TRBJ1-2	NA	TGTGCCAGCAGCTTGGGAGTCTATGGGAGCGGCTACACCTTC	CASSLGVYGSGYTF
TRBD2	TRBV9	TRBJ2-7	few	TGTGCCAGCAGCGTAGCTAGCGGGAACTCCTACGAGCAGTACTTC	CASSVASGNSYEQYF
TRBD1	TRBV19	TRBJ2-6	NA	TGTGCCAGTACAAGGGACAGGGGCCTTGGGGCCAACGTCCTGACTTTC	CASTRDRGLGANVLTF
NA	TRBV9	TRBJ2-1	many	TGTGCCAGCAGCGTAAACACCATCAATGAGCAGTTCTTC	CASSVNTINEQFF
NA	TRBV20-1	TRBJ2-3	many	TGCAGTGCTAGGGAAGGGGGATACACAGATACGCAGTATTTT	CSAREGGYTDTQYF
NA	TRBV5-1	TRBJ2-7	many	TGCGCCAGCAGCTTAACATTCTTCTACGAGCAGTACTTC	CASSLTFFYEQYF
NA	TRBV7-6	TRBJ1-6	many	TGTGCCAGCAGTAACCGGGACCCTTTATCACCCCTCCACTTT	CASSNRDPLSPLHF
NA	TRBV7-2	TRBJ2-7	NA	TGTGCCAGCAGCTTAGGCGTAGGGGTGCAATACGAGCAGTACTTC	CASSLGVGVQYEQYF
TRBD2	TRBV6-2/TRBV6-3	TRBJ2-7	NA	TGTGCCAGCAGTTTTCGACCCGGGACTAGCGGGAGGGATGTCTACGAGCAGTACTTC	CASSFRPGTSGRDVYEQYF
NA	TRBV6-1	TRBJ2-2	few	TGTGCCAGCAGTGAATGGACTCCGAACACCGGGGAGCTGTTTTTT	CASSEWTPNTGELFF
NA	TRBV10-3	TRBJ1-2	many	TGTGCCATCAGTGATGATGGTAACTATGGCTACACCTTC	CAISDDGNYGYTF
NA	TRBV5-1	TRBJ1-1	many	TGCGCCAGCAGCTTTGGGCCTATGAACACTGAAGCTTTCTTT	CASSFGPMNTEAFF
NA	TRBV12-3/TRBV12-4	TRBJ2-4	many	TGTGCCAGCAGTTTGGCAGGGGAGGCCAACATTCAGTACTTC	CASSLAGEANIQYF
NA	TRBV7-9	TRBJ1-1	many	TGTGCCAGCAGCTTAGAAGTCGGGGAGGACACTGAAGCTTTCTTT	CASSLEVGEDTEAFF
NA	TRBV7-8	TRBJ2-1	NA	TGTGCCAGCAGTCGCCGGGGAGCGGAACCGAGCTCCTACAATGAGCAGTTCTTC	CASSRRGAEPSSYNEQFF
NA	TRBV20-1	TRBJ2-7	NA	TGCAGTGCTAGGCCCGGGACCGCAAGCTCCTACGAGCAGTACTTC	CSARPGTASSYEQYF
NA	TRBV7-7	TRBJ2-5	few	TGTGCTAGCAGCCCTGAGGGACTGACTCAAGAGACCCAGTACTTC	CASSPEGLTQETQYF
NA	TRBV20-1	TRBJ2-1	few	TGCAGTGCTAGAGATCTCTACTACCCGGGCTCGGTCCGGAATGAGCAGTTCTTC	CSARDLYYPGSVRNEQFF
NA	TRBV7-2	TRBJ2-5	NA	TGTGCCAGCAGCTTAGGTACAGGAAACCAAGAGACCCAGTACTTC	CASSLGTGNQETQYF
NA	TRBV7-8	TRBJ1-1	few	TGTGCCAGCAGCCCACCCGACAGAAACACTGAAGCTTTCTTT	CASSPPDRNTEAFF
TRBD1	TRBV19	TRBJ2-7	few	TGTGCCAGTAAGAGGACAGGGTCCTACGAGCAGTACTTC	CASKRTGSYEQYF